The 27 T cell receptor beta chains presented below share a single source sample, sequenced in a study of shared clonotypes between healthy human individuals. CD45RO-negative cells were positively selected for CCR7, leaving out terminally differentiated effector memory CD45RA+ cells. Some clones are missing from TCRdb's copy, which holds only in-frame ones; the method was immunoSEQ multiplex PCR. The data hold 760,000 or so clones, with about 96% observed a single time. Input material: naive CD8+ T cells sorted from blood. Receptors originate from a young man in good health.

This chain connects TRBV7-9 to TRBJ2-7; no definite D call. The CDR3 consists of 13 residues. V was shortened by 7 bases and J by 4 bases, with 14 bases between the two germline ends. The V gene's germline CDR1 is SEHNR and CDR2 FQNEAQ (reference sequence). This chain's CDR3 is CASNPKGSYEQYF. The CDR3 DNA follows: TGTGCCAGCAACCCCAAGGGATCATACGAGCAGTACTTC.

This clone was observed a few times. V usage is TRBV7-3 and J usage is TRBJ2-3; perhaps D is TRBD1 or TRBD2 (5 bases each). This CDR3 contains 14 residues. V was pared by 4 bases and J by 3 bases, with 11 bases between. Germline loops: CDR1 SGHTA, CDR2 FQGTGA. The CDR3 DNA reads as TGTGCCAGCAGCTACGACGGGGCAACAGATACGCAGTATTTT. It codes for CASSYDGATDTQYF.

In the case of this clone: At the DNA level, this CDR3 is encoded by other sequences in the same sample as well. This chain uses TRBV6-5 with TRBJ2-7; no firm D call. The CDR3 totals 14 residues. Trimming stripped 2 bases from V and 0 bases from J, with 8 bases between. In germline, CDR1 is MNHEY, CDR2 SVGAGI. CDR3: CASSYRAVSYEQYF. The DNA for the CDR3 is TGTGCCAGCAGTTACAGGGCAGTCTCCTACGAGCAGTACTTC.

The gene calls are TRBV11-2 and TRBJ2-5, with D perhaps given as TRBD1 or TRBD2 (5 bases each). V lost 1 base and J 5 bases, leaving 11 bases between the germline ends. The CDR3 sequence is 14 residues long. CDR1 is SGHAT and CDR2 is FQNNGV in the germline V gene. The CDR3, as DNA: TGTGCCAGCAGCTTAGTTGGGGGTCTGGAGACCCAGTACTTC. Its translation: CASSLVGGLETQYF.

The genes are TRBV5-1 and TRBJ2-7; D unresolved. Germline loops: CDR1 SGHRS, CDR2 YFSETQ. Trimming left V 6 bases short and J 3 bases short, with 7 bases between. CDR3 length equals 11 residues. DNA for the CDR3: TGCGCCAGCAAATGGAACTACGAGCAGTACTTC. Residues: CASKWNYEQYF.

V and J are TRBV6-5 and TRBJ2-1, with D perhaps TRBD2 (6 bases). Germline lookup yields CDR1 MNHEY and CDR2 SVGAGI. The CDR3 consists of 16 residues. Trimming stripped 1 base from V and 8 bases from J, with 18 bases between. The CDR3: CASSYFPGGVADEQFF. For the CDR3, the DNA is TGTGCCAGCAGTTACTTCCCCGGGGGTGTGGCGGATGAGCAGTTCTTC.

CDR3 sequence: CSGSTGSGNTIYF. The DNA for the CDR3 is TGCAGCGGCTCGACAGGCTCTGGAAACACCATATATTTT. The V and J genes are TRBV29-1 and TRBJ1-3, with D maybe TRBD1 (6 bases). V was shortened by 7 bases and J by 0 bases, with 10 bases between the two germline ends. CDR3 size: 13 residues. Germline values: CDR1 SQVTM, CDR2 ANQGSEA.

This rearrangement joins TRBV27 to TRBJ2-7, with 9 bases identical to TRBD2. The germline gives CDR1 MNHEY, CDR2 SMNVEV (reference sequence). CDR3 length: 15 amino acids. The ends lost 8 bases at V and 6 bases at J; junction bases unmatched: 14. CDR3 in amino acids: CASRPFSGSFGEQYF. CDR3 nucleotides: TGTGCCAGCCGCCCATTTAGCGGGAGCTTCGGCGAGCAGTACTTC.

The gene calls are TRBV11-2 and TRBJ2-7, with D unclear. Trimming took 7 bases from V and 1 from J, leaving 14 bases between them. The CDR3 has 14 residues. The germline V gene has CDR1 SGHAT and CDR2 FQNNGV. The chain's CDR3 is CASTSQDKSYEQYF. CDR3 DNA sequence: TGTGCCAGCACCAGCCAAGACAAATCCTACGAGCAGTACTTC. The full variable domain, in which reference TRBV11-2 and TRBJ2-7 provide the parts outside the CDR3, is EAGVAQSPRYKIIEKRQSVAFWCNPISGHATLYWYQQILGQGPKLLIQFQNNGVVDDSQLPKDRFSAERLKGVDSTLKIQPAKLEDSAVYLCASTSQDKSYEQYFGPGTRLTVT.

V gene TRBV7-6 combines with J gene TRBJ2-1, with 7 bases that match TRBD2. V dropped 3 bases and J dropped 4; count of bases not matched to a gene: 6. Germline V lookup: CDR1 SGHVS, CDR2 FNYEAQ. The CDR3 covers 15 residues. The CDR3: CASSFGRYPYNEQFF. The CDR3 nucleotides are TGTGCCAGCAGCTTCGGGAGGTACCCTTACAATGAGCAGTTCTTC.

V is TRBV9 and J is TRBJ2-2; D is ambiguous. V was trimmed by 0 bases and J by 6 bases, leaving 6 bases between them. The CDR3 contains 13 residues. The germline V gene encodes CDR1 SGDLS and CDR2 YYNGEE. The CDR3 region has the DNA TGTGCCAGCAGCGTAGACATGGCCGGGGAGCTGTTTTTT. This sequence encodes CASSVDMAGELFF.

The V and J genes are TRBV11-2 and TRBJ2-7; no definite D call. Germline CDR1 and CDR2: SGHAT and FQNNGV. This CDR3 is 12 amino acids long. The V end lost 0 bases, the J end lost 6 bases, and 6 bases lay between the germline ends. The CDR3 here is CASSLELREQYF. DNA of the CDR3: TGTGCCAGCAGCTTAGAATTGCGCGAGCAGTACTTC.

This clone was detected once. The rearrangement uses TRBV11-2 and TRBJ1-4; D uncertain. The CDR3 is 12 amino acids. V lost 4 bases, J lost 12 bases, and 12 bases lay in between. CDR1 and CDR2 (germline): SGHAT, FQNNGV. CDR3 in amino acids: CASSSSVTELFF. CDR3 sequence (DNA): TGTGCCAGCAGCTCCTCAGTCACAGAACTGTTTTTT.

V is TRBV9 and J is TRBJ2-3; tentatively, D is TRBD1 or TRBD2 (5 bases each). V lost 3 bases to trimming and J lost 4 bases, with 15 bases between them. Per the germline V gene, CDR1 is SGDLS and CDR2 is YYNGEE. This CDR3 is 15 amino acids long. CDR3 nucleotides: TGTGCCAGCAGCGCCGGGACGTCCCGGGCAGATACGCAGTATTTT. Amino acids: CASSAGTSRADTQYF.

The genes are TRBV9 and TRBJ2-7; D may be TRBD1 or TRBD2 (5 bases each). Germline V gene data show CDR1 as SGDLS and CDR2 as YYNGEE. The V gene lost 3 bases and the J gene lost 1 base, with 11 bases spanning the gap. The CDR3 length is 14 residues. CDR3 DNA sequence: TGTGCCAGCAGCGGACGGGGCAATTCCTACGAGCAGTACTTC. It translates to CASSGRGNSYEQYF.

The J gene is TRBJ2-5, the V gene TRBV5-4; D is perhaps TRBD2 (5 bases). This CDR3 is built from 12 residues. CDR1 SGHNT and CDR2 YYREEE come from the germline V gene (reference sequence). The ends were cut back, 7 bases at V and 5 bases at J, with 12 bases in the middle. The CDR3: CASRGSGETQYF. DNA of the CDR3: TGTGCCAGCCGAGGATCGGGGGAGACCCAGTACTTC.

The chain is built from TRBV6-6 and TRBJ2-1; a possible D gene is TRBD2 (6 bases). This CDR3 is 15 amino acids long. The germline V gene has CDR1 MNHNY and CDR2 SVGAGI (reference sequence). The germline V and J ends were trimmed by 6 bases and 0 bases, with 12 bases remaining between them. CDR3 DNA: TGTGCCAGCAGCCATAGCGGAAGCTCCTACAATGAGCAGTTCTTC. It encodes CASSHSGSSYNEQFF.

The chain links TRBV28 to TRBJ2-7; D is tentatively TRBD1 or TRBD2 (5 bases each). The germline CDR1 and CDR2 sequences are MDHEN and SYDVKM. V was shortened by 8 bases and J by 6 bases, with 14 bases between the two germline ends. This CDR3 has 12 amino acids. The CDR3 sequence is CASGEGRVEQYF. CDR3 in DNA: TGTGCCAGCGGTGAGGGCAGGGTCGAGCAGTACTTC.

This sequence joins TRBV2 and TRBJ2-7, with D maybe TRBD1 (7 bases). The CDR3 is made up of 15 amino acids. The germline V gene has CDR1 SNHLY and CDR2 FYNNEI. V was cut by 3 bases and J by 0 bases, with 12 bases left in between. CDR3 bases: TGTGCCAGCAGTGACCCAGGGGGGAGCTCCTACGAGCAGTACTTC. This gives the protein CASSDPGGSSYEQYF. Full variable domain (missing parts from reference TRBV2 and TRBJ2-7): EPEVTQTPSHQVTQMGQEVILRCVPISNHLYFYWYRQILGQKVEFLVSFYNNEISEKSEIFDDQFSVERPDGSNFTLKIRSTKLEDSAMYFCASSDPGGSSYEQYFGPGTRLTVT.

This chain connects TRBV29-1 to TRBJ2-7, with 9 nucleotides matching TRBD1. Trimming at V came to 6 bases and at J to 4 bases, leaving 10 bases not matched to a gene. Germline V gene data show CDR1 as SQVTM and CDR2 as ANQGSEA. CDR3 length: 14 amino acids. This CDR3 is CSVTKADRGYEQYF. Here the CDR3 DNA reads TGCAGCGTCACAAAGGCGGACAGGGGATACGAGCAGTACTTC.

This clone has a single count. CDR3 sequence reads: CASRPSGRTDTQYF. CDR3 coding DNA: TGTGCCAGTAGGCCTAGCGGGCGCACAGATACGCAGTATTTT. This rearrangement joins TRBV2 to TRBJ2-3, with 8 nucleotides matching TRBD2. This CDR3 has 14 residues. V lost 9 bases, J lost 1 base, and 6 bases stayed unmatched. From germline, CDR1 is SNHLY and CDR2 FYNNEI.

The chain is built from TRBV14 and TRBJ1-2; D not resolved. Per germline, CDR1 SGHDN and CDR2 FVKESK. CDR3 length: 12 residues. Between the trimmed V and J ends, which lost 0 bases and 8 bases, there was a span of 7 bases. The CDR3 nucleotides read TGTGCCAGCAGCCAAGAAGGAGTGGGCTACACCTTC. This translates into CASSQEGVGYTF. Based on the CDR3 plus reference TRBV14 and TRBJ1-2, the full variable domain is EAGVTQFPSHSVIEKGQTVTLRCDPISGHDNLYWYRRVMGKEIKFLLHFVKESKQDESGMPNNRFLAERTGGTYSTLKVQPAELEDSGVYFCASSQEGVGYTFGSGTRLTVV.

The rearrangement uses TRBV9 and TRBJ2-1; 7 bases align to TRBD2. V was clipped by 0 bases and J by 7 bases; unmatched bases: 10. CDR3 length equals 16 residues. The V gene's germline CDR1 is SGDLS and CDR2 YYNGEE. CDR3 DNA: TGTGCCAGCAGCGTAGAGCCGGGAGGAACGGCGAATGAGCAGTTCTTC. Its translation: CASSVEPGGTANEQFF.

The chain links TRBV6-1 to TRBJ1-2; D is unclear. Trimming stripped 5 bases from V and 4 bases from J, with 17 bases between. The V gene's germline CDR1 is MNHNS and CDR2 SASEGT. This CDR3 is 15 amino acids long. CDR3 DNA sequence: TGTGCCAGCAGTTCCCTCTTGGGGATTTCCTATGGCTACACCTTC. The encoded protein is CASSSLLGISYGYTF.

The gene calls are TRBV25-1 and TRBJ1-5; the match to TRBD1 covers 7 bases. The V gene end was trimmed by 3 bases and the J gene end by 14 bases; junction bases not matched to a gene: 7. Looked up from germline, CDR1 is MGHDK and CDR2 is SYGVNS. The CDR3 extends over 12 amino acids. Written as DNA, the CDR3 is TGTGCCAGCAGTGACTCGGCAGGGGGTGAGCATTTT. Translated: CASSDSAGGEHF.

This chain joins TRBV7-9 and TRBJ2-7; no clear D gene. Trimming removed 1 base from V and 4 bases from J, with 14 bases in between. The CDR3 runs 15 residues. Germline V gene data show CDR1 as SEHNR and CDR2 as FQNEAQ (reference sequence). CDR3 residues: CASSLDRVKAYEQYF. CDR3 DNA sequence: TGTGCCAGCAGCTTAGATCGGGTAAAAGCGTACGAGCAGTACTTC. Filled out from reference TRBV7-9 and TRBJ2-7, the complete variable domain reads DTGVSQNPRHKITKRGQNVTFRCDPISEHNRLYWYRQTLGQGPEFLTYFQNEAQLEKSRLLSDRFSAERPKGSFSTLEIQRTEQGDSAMYLCASSLDRVKAYEQYFGPGTRLTVT.

This chain's CDR3 is CAWSVKGYTEAFF. The CDR3 DNA reads TGTGCCTGGAGTGTAAAGGGCTACACTGAAGCTTTCTTT. The V gene is TRBV30, the J gene TRBJ1-1; no reliable D call. In germline, CDR1 is GTSNPN, CDR2 SVGIG (reference sequence). V was shortened by 0 bases and J by 3 bases, with 8 bases between the two germline ends. The CDR3 has 13 residues.